The 29 T cell receptor beta chains below were found in one sample sequenced in a study of cytomegalovirus exposure and HLA in healthy donors. PCR was performed using 60 Vbeta and 13 Jbeta primers. Profiling relied on immunoSEQ multiplex PCR, and the TCRdb table lists in-frame clones only, not all of them. The sample yields around 150,000 clones, around 80% seen once. The specimen was PBMCs. Every receptor here comes from a male donor in good health and CMV-seronegative.

The chain carries TRBV7-9 and TRBJ1-5, with 7 bases matching TRBD1. CDR3 length: 16 amino acids. The V and J ends lost 0 bases and 2 bases, in that order; junction bases with no gene match: 4. Germline CDR1 and CDR2: SEHNR and FQNEAQ (reference sequence). Here the CDR3 DNA reads TGTGCCAGCAGCTTAGCGGGAGGACAGGGCAATCAGCCCCAGCATTTT. Protein sequence: CASSLAGGQGNQPQHF.

The rearrangement joins TRBV30 to TRBJ2-1, with 7 bases fitting TRBD2. Trimming at V came to 7 bases and at J to 10 bases, leaving 13 bases not matched to a gene. CDR1 and CDR2 (germline): GTSNPN, SVGIG (reference sequence). CDR3 length: 13 residues. The CDR3 DNA is TGTGCCTCCGCGCCGGGGGGAGCTCGGGAGCAGTTCTTC. It encodes CASAPGGAREQFF.

This chain links TRBV27 with TRBJ2-7, with D possibly matching TRBD1 (6 bases). The CDR3 is 14 amino acids. Trimming shortened V by 6 bases and J by 3 bases, and 15 bases separated the two germline ends. The germline V gene encodes CDR1 MNHEY and CDR2 SMNVEV (reference sequence). For the CDR3, the DNA is TGTGCCAGCAGCCTTACAGGGTACTTCTACGAGCAGTACTTC. This encodes CASSLTGYFYEQYF.

The chain joins TRBV28 to TRBJ1-3; TRBD1 matches at 9 bases. V shed 3 bases and J 7 bases; nucleotides not matched to a gene: 4. The CDR3 loop spans 14 amino acids. In germline, CDR1 is MDHEN, CDR2 SYDVKM. The CDR3 bases are TGTGCCAGCAGTTTCCTCGACAGGGGGAACACCATATATTTT. This sequence encodes CASSFLDRGNTIYF.

Only a few counts were recorded for this clone. The chain is built from TRBV6-1 and TRBJ2-7, with a possible D match to TRBD1 (7 bases). The V gene's germline CDR1 is MNHNS and CDR2 SASEGT. Trimming cost V 6 bases and J 7 bases, with 10 bases left between them. This CDR3 has 11 amino acids. This CDR3 is CASSSGGEQYF. Here the CDR3 DNA reads TGTGCCAGCAGCTCAGGGGGGGAGCAGTACTTC.

The chain uses TRBV6-5 and TRBJ1-6, with D maybe TRBD1 (5 bases). V was pared by 1 base and J by 7 bases, with 11 bases between. The CDR3 length is 15 residues. Germline V gene sequence: CDR1 MNHEY, CDR2 SVGAGI. The DNA for the CDR3 is TGTGCCAGCAGTTACTTTGGGCAGGGCAATTCACCCCTCCACTTT. Translating it yields CASSYFGQGNSPLHF.

The chain is built from TRBV19 and TRBJ2-3; D unclear. The CDR3 is 13 residues long. V was pared by 5 bases and J by 5 bases, with 11 bases between. Germline-derived CDR1 and CDR2 are LNHDA and SQIVND (reference sequence). For the CDR3, the DNA is TGTGCCAGTAGTGAGGCAGCGTTAGATACGCAGTATTTT. Its protein is CASSEAALDTQYF.

The chain has TRBV7-9 and TRBJ1-2; perhaps TRBD1 as D (6 bases). CDR1 SEHNR and CDR2 FQNEAQ come from the germline V gene (reference sequence). Trimming pared 5 bases from V and 1 base from J, leaving 11 bases between. The CDR3 is 14 residues long. The CDR3 DNA sequence: TGTGCCAGCAGCCCTAGGACAGATAACTATGGCTACACCTTC. Translation: CASSPRTDNYGYTF.

This clone was seen just once. CDR3 residues: CASSPRGDYGYTF. The CDR3 bases are TGTGCCAGCTCACCACGGGGGGACTATGGCTACACCTTC. This chain links TRBV18 with TRBJ1-2; weak D call: TRBD1 (5 bases). The V and J ends lost 1 base and 3 bases respectively, with 6 bases between them. In germline, CDR1 is KGHSH, CDR2 LQKENI. The CDR3 has 13 residues.

This sequence joins TRBV14 and TRBJ1-1, with D maybe TRBD1 (5 bases). The CDR3 has 14 amino acids. Germline-derived CDR1 and CDR2 are SGHDN and FVKESK. The germline V and J ends were trimmed by 3 bases and 0 bases, with 8 bases remaining between them. CDR3 nucleotides: TGTGCCAGCAGCCAGACAGAGATGAACACTGAAGCTTTCTTT. Translation: CASSQTEMNTEAFF.

This clone has a single count. V usage is TRBV9 and J usage is TRBJ2-7, with D possibly TRBD2 on 6 matching bases. In germline, CDR1 is SGDLS, CDR2 YYNGEE. V dropped 8 bases and J dropped 4 bases, with 13 bases sitting between them. CDR3 length equals 12 residues. CDR3 sequence: CARGEVTYEQYF. The CDR3 region has the DNA TGTGCCAGGGGGGAGGTGACATACGAGCAGTACTTC.

The chain links TRBV6-5 to TRBJ1-3; TRBD1 matches at 7 bases. With V trimmed by 6 bases and J by 7 bases, 9 bases remained unmatched. CDR1 MNHEY and CDR2 SVGAGI come from the germline V gene. The CDR3 is made up of 14 amino acids. Here the CDR3 DNA reads TGTGCCAGCAGATCCGGGACAGACTTTAACACCATATATTTT. Translating gives CASRSGTDFNTIYF.

The rearrangement uses TRBV6-5 and TRBJ2-7; weak D call: TRBD2 (6 bases). V lost 7 bases to trimming and J lost 0 bases, with 13 bases between them. There are 14 residues in the CDR3. Per the germline V gene, CDR1 is MNHEY and CDR2 is SVGAGI. The chain's CDR3 is CASKTGTPSYEQYF. CDR3 nucleotides: TGTGCCAGCAAAACCGGGACTCCCTCCTACGAGCAGTACTTC.

The CDR3 loop is CASSVHPLAPSTDTQYF. Written as DNA, the CDR3 is TGCGCCAGCAGCGTCCACCCCCTAGCGCCCAGCACAGATACGCAGTATTTT. This rearrangement joins TRBV5-1 to TRBJ2-3; a weak D match, TRBD2 (6 bases). Trimming removed 4 bases at V and 0 bases at J, with 18 bases between. The CDR3 is 17 residues long. Germline CDR1 is SGHRS and CDR2 is YFSETQ.

The chain recombines TRBV30 with TRBJ2-7, with D hard to call. Trimming took 0 bases from V and 2 from J, leaving 8 bases between them. CDR1 is GTSNPN, CDR2 SVGIG, per germline (reference sequence). The CDR3 covers 13 residues. CDR3 sequence reads: CAWSVKNTYEQYF. The CDR3 DNA reads TGTGCCTGGAGTGTAAAGAACACCTACGAGCAGTACTTC.

This chain links TRBV7-3 with TRBJ2-3, with 12 bases fitting TRBD2. In germline, CDR1 is SGHTA, CDR2 FQGTGA. V shed 2 bases, J shed 3 bases, and the junction held 9 bases outside the gene matches. The CDR3 runs 18 residues. The CDR3 DNA follows: TGTGCCAGCAGCTTAGCACCTAGCGGGGGGGCCAGGACAGATACGCAGTATTTT. Translating gives CASSLAPSGGARTDTQYF.

This CDR3 reads CASTPGTGGYGYTF. CDR3 in DNA: TGTGCCAGTACCCCCGGGACAGGGGGGTATGGCTACACCTTC. This chain connects TRBV19 to TRBJ1-2; TRBD1 matches at 11 bases. CDR3 length: 14 residues. Germline-derived CDR1 and CDR2 are LNHDA and SQIVND (reference sequence). V was clipped by 7 bases and J by 5 bases; unmatched bases: 6.

The chain recombines TRBV6-1 with TRBJ1-5; D gene ambiguous. Between the trimmed V and J ends, which lost 6 bases and 1 base, there was a span of 10 bases. The CDR3 contains 14 residues. Germline-derived CDR1 and CDR2 are MNHNS and SASEGT. For the CDR3, the DNA is TGTGCCAGCAGCCCAGACTCGAGCAATCAGCCCCAGCATTTT. The encoded protein is CASSPDSSNQPQHF.

The chain has TRBV4-2 and TRBJ1-1; D is uncertain. Trimming removed 4 bases at V and 6 bases at J, with 6 bases between. Germline CDR1 and CDR2: LGHNA and YNFKEQ. There are 11 residues in the CDR3. The CDR3 loop reads CASSRRAEAFF. Here the CDR3 DNA reads TGTGCCAGCAGCCGACGGGCTGAAGCTTTCTTT.

The chain carries TRBV9 and TRBJ2-7; TRBD1 might be the D (5 bases). The CDR3 is 15 residues long. The V gene's germline CDR1 is SGDLS and CDR2 YYNGEE. V was clipped by 0 bases and J by 5 bases, with 15 bases between them. CDR3 residues: CASSVGAGKNHEQYF. CDR3 DNA: TGTGCCAGCAGCGTAGGAGCAGGGAAAAACCACGAGCAGTACTTC.

The V gene is TRBV6-5, the J gene TRBJ1-2; D unresolved. Trimming removed 0 bases from V and 2 bases from J, with 10 bases in between. Per germline, CDR1 MNHEY and CDR2 SVGAGI. CDR3 length: 15 residues. CDR3 coding DNA: TGTGCCAGCAGTTACTCGAGGGCGAACAACTATGGCTACACCTTC. As protein: CASSYSRANNYGYTF.

This clone has only a few counts. The rearrangement uses TRBV19 and TRBJ1-4, with a tentative D call TRBD1 (5 bases). Between the trimmed V and J ends, which lost 5 bases and 7 bases, there was a span of 20 bases. CDR1 and CDR2 (germline): LNHDA, SQIVND (reference sequence). This CDR3 region has 16 residues. CDR3 sequence (DNA): TGTGCCAGTAGTCCCCAAGGGCAGGGAAGGCGTGAAAAACTGTTTTTT. Translated, it gives CASSPQGQGRREKLFF. The variable domain in full, with the rest retrieved from reference TRBV19 and TRBJ1-4, is DGGITQSPKYLFRKEGQNVTLSCEQNLNHDAMYWYRQDPGQGLRLIYYSQIVNDFQKGDIAEGYSVSREKKESFPLTVTSAQKNPTAFYLCASSPQGQGRREKLFFGSGTQLSVL.

CDR3 loop: CASSLVMTEDNQPQHF. CDR3 in DNA: TGTGCCAGCAGCTTAGTCATGACAGAAGACAATCAGCCCCAGCATTTT. J is TRBJ1-5 and V is TRBV7-8; D is perhaps TRBD1 (5 bases). The germline CDR1 and CDR2 sequences are SGHVS and FQNEAQ. Trimming shortened V by 1 base and J by 3 bases, and 13 bases separated the two germline ends. The CDR3 is 16 residues long.

The J gene is TRBJ2-3, the V gene TRBV2, with 8 bases that match TRBD2. Per germline, CDR1 SNHLY and CDR2 FYNNEI. The V segment lost 6 bases and the J segment 2 bases; nucleotides outside the gene matches: 7. The CDR3 spans 15 residues. CDR3 amino acids: CASSELSGATDTQYF. The DNA for the CDR3 is TGTGCCAGCAGCGAGCTTAGCGGGGCCACAGATACGCAGTATTTT.

A single count supports this clone. The V and J genes are TRBV9 and TRBJ2-2; 8 nucleotides line up with TRBD2. CDR1 SGDLS and CDR2 YYNGEE come from the germline V gene. The CDR3 loop spans 15 amino acids. With V trimmed by 3 bases and J by 2 bases, 3 bases remained unmatched. The CDR3 is CASSARGGNTGELFF. The CDR3 nucleotides read TGTGCCAGCAGCGCACGGGGGGGAAACACCGGGGAGCTGTTTTTT.

This clone was recorded a few times. The V and J genes are TRBV5-6 and TRBJ2-7, with 7 bases matching TRBD1. The germline V gene has CDR1 SGHDT and CDR2 YYEEEE. V shed 5 bases and J 3 bases; nucleotides not matched to a gene: 8. CDR3 length equals 14 residues. The CDR3 region has the DNA TGTGCCAGCAGTTGGCCGGGACAGAACTACGAGCAGTACTTC. This sequence encodes CASSWPGQNYEQYF.

This rearrangement joins TRBV11-2 to TRBJ2-7; 11 bases are shared with TRBD1. Germline-derived CDR1 and CDR2 are SGHAT and FQNNGV. Trimming took 5 bases from V and 2 from J; bases not matched to a gene: 11. The CDR3 has 17 residues. The CDR3 spells CASSKGPGQGVTYEQYF. CDR3 in DNA: TGTGCCAGCAGCAAAGGGCCGGGACAGGGGGTTACCTACGAGCAGTACTTC.

The table lists this clone with a few counts. This sequence joins TRBV19 and TRBJ1-1; unclear D gene. The V gene lost 6 bases and the J gene lost 6 bases, with 14 bases spanning the gap. Per the germline V gene, CDR1 is LNHDA and CDR2 is SQIVND (reference sequence). CDR3 length: 13 residues. The DNA of the CDR3 is TGTGCCAGTAGCGACACCGGGAGGTCTGAAGCTTTCTTT. This encodes CASSDTGRSEAFF.

The chain uses TRBV19 and TRBJ2-7, with TRBD2 matching over 9 bases. V lost 4 bases, J lost 3 bases, and 10 bases stayed unmatched. Looked up from germline, CDR1 is LNHDA and CDR2 is SQIVND (reference sequence). The CDR3 contains 16 residues. CDR3 bases: TGTGCCAGTAGTACCCCGGGCGGGAGGGCCTTCTACGAGCAGTACTTC. As protein: CASSTPGGRAFYEQYF.